Listed below are T cell receptor beta chains from one sample, sequenced in a study of blood T cell repertoires in COVID-19. The repertoire was sequenced with immunoSEQ multiplex PCR; TCRdb's copy has only in-frame clones and lacks some. The repertoire holds some 270,000 clones, with approximately 89% as singletons. Sequenced sample: PBMCs or T cells enriched from blood (not recorded which). Receptors were obtained from a man aged 40-49 years who had been exposed to COVID-19. Each CDR3 is given with its conserved first and last residue. The D gene is left open where the match is weak. Only some rows state a clone size, as once, few, many or a class for expanded clones.

D gene,J gene,clone size,V gene,CDR3 DNA,CDR3 protein
.,TRBJ2-3,.,TRBV6-6,TGTGCCAGCAGTTACTCGGGTAGGGGTGAGGATACGCAGTATTTT,CASSYSGRGEDTQYF
TRBD2,TRBJ2-3,.,TRBV11-2,TGTGCCAGCAGCCTCTACGAATCAGGCAGAGCGGGAGGGACAGATACGCAGTATTTT,CASSLYESGRAGGTDTQYF
TRBD1,TRBJ2-4,.,TRBV6-5,TGTGCCAGCAGTTCCCCCAAACAGGGGGCCGAAAACATTCAGTACTTC,CASSSPKQGAENIQYF
TRBD1,TRBJ2-1,.,TRBV12-5,TGTGCTAGTGGTTTGTTCCCACAGGGGCCCGTCAATGAGCAGTTCTTC,CASGLFPQGPVNEQFF
.,TRBJ1-1,.,TRBV4-1,TGCGCCAGCAGCCAAGATCGCGGCACCAACACTGAAGCTTTCTTT,CASSQDRGTNTEAFF
TRBD1,TRBJ2-7,.,TRBV27,TGTGCCAGCAGTTCCCCTGGACAGGGCCGCTACGAGCAGTACTTC,CASSSPGQGRYEQYF
TRBD2,TRBJ2-3,.,TRBV7-9,TGTGCCAGCAGCACCTTGGGGGCGGGACTAGCGGGAGGTCAAAACAATACGCAGTATTTT,CASSTLGAGLAGGQNNTQYF
TRBD2,TRBJ2-7,.,TRBV4-3,TGCGCCAGCAGCCGGACTAGCGGGAACACCTACGAGCAGTACTTC,CASSRTSGNTYEQYF
TRBD1,TRBJ1-5,once,TRBV15,TGTGCCACCAGCAGAGAGCAGGGGGCCCAGAATCAGCCCCAGCATTTT,CATSREQGAQNQPQHF
TRBD2,TRBJ2-3,.,TRBV29-1,TGCAGCGTTGATGGACTAGCGGGAGGTCGACCCACAGATACGCAGTATTTT,CSVDGLAGGRPTDTQYF